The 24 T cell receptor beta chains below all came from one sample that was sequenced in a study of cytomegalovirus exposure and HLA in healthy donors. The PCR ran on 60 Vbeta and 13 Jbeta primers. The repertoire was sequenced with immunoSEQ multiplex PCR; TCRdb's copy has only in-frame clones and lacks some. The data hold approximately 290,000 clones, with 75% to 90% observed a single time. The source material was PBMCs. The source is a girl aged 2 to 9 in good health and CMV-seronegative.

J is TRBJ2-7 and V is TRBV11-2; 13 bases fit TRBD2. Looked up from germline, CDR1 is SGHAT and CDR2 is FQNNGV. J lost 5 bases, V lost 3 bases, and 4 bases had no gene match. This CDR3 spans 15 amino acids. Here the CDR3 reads CASSFTSGRGNEQYF. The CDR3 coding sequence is TGTGCCAGCAGCTTTACTAGCGGGAGGGGAAACGAGCAGTACTTC.

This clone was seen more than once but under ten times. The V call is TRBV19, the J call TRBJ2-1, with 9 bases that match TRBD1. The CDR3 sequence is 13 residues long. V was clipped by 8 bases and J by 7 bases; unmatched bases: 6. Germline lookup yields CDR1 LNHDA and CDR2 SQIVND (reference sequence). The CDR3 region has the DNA TGTGCCAGTGGATGGGACAGGGATAATGAGCAGTTCTTC. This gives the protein CASGWDRDNEQFF.

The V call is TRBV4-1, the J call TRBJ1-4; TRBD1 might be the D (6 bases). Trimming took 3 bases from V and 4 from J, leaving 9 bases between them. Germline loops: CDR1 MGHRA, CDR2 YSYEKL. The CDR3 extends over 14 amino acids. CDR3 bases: TGCGCCAGCAGCCATCGGACAGATAATGAAAAACTGTTTTTT. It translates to CASSHRTDNEKLFF.

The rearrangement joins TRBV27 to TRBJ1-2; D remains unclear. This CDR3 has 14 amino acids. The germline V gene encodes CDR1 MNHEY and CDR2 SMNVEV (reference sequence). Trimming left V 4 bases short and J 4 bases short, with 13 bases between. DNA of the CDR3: TGTGCCAGCAGTTGGGTACAGACATTCTATGGCTACACCTTC. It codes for CASSWVQTFYGYTF.

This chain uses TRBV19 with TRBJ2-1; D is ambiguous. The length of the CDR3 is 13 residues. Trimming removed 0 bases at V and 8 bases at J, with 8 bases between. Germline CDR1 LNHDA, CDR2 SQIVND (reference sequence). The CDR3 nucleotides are TGTGCCAGTAGTATAGAGAGTGCCCATGAGCAGTTCTTC. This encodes CASSIESAHEQFF.

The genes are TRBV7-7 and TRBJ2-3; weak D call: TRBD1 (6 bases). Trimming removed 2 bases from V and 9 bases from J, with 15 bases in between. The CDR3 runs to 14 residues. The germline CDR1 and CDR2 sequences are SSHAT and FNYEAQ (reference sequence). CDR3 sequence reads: CASSLRQAGTTQYF. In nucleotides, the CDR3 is TGTGCCAGCAGCTTAAGACAGGCAGGTACGACGCAGTATTTT.

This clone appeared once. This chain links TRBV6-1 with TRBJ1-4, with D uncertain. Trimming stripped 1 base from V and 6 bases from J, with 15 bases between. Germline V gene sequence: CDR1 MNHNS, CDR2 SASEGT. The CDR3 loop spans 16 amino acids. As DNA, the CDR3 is TGTGCCAGCAGTGAAGTTTTTCGGAGGCGGGATGAAAAACTGTTTTTT. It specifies CASSEVFRRRDEKLFF.

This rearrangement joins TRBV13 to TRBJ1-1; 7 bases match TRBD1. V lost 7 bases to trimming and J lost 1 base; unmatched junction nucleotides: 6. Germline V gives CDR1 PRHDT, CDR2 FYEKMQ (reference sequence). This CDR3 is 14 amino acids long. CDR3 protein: CASTEGGANTEAFF. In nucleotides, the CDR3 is TGTGCCAGCACCGAAGGGGGCGCGAACACTGAAGCTTTCTTT.

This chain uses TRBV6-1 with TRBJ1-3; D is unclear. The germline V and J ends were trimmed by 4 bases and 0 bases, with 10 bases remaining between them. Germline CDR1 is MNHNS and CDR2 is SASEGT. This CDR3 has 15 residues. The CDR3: CASSVTAYSGNTIYF. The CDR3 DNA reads TGTGCCAGCAGTGTAACAGCCTACTCTGGAAACACCATATATTTT.

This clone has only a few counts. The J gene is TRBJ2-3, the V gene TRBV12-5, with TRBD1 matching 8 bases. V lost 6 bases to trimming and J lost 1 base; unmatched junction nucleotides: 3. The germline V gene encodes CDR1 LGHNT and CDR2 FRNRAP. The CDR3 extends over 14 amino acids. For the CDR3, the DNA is TGTGCTAGTGGACAGGGGGAGGGCACAGATACGCAGTATTTT. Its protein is CASGQGEGTDTQYF.

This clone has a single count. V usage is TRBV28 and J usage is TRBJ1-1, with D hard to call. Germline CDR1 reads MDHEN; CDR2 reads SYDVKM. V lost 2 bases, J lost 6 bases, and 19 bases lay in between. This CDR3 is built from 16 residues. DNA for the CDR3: TGTGCCAGCAGTTTAGTGGAGGGTAGACCTCCACCTGAAGCTTTCTTT. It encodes CASSLVEGRPPPEAFF.

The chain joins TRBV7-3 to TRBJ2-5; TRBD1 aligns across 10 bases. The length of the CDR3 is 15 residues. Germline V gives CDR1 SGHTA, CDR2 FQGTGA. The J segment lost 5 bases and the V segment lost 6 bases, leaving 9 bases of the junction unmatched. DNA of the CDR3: TGTGCCAGCAGTTCCGGGACAGGGGAGGTGGAGACCCAGTACTTC. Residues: CASSSGTGEVETQYF.

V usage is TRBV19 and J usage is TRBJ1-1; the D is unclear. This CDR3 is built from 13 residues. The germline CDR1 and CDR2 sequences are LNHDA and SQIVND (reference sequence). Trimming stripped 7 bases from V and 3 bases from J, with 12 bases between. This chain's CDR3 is CASITGGYTEAFF. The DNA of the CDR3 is TGTGCCAGTATCACCGGAGGATACACTGAAGCTTTCTTT.

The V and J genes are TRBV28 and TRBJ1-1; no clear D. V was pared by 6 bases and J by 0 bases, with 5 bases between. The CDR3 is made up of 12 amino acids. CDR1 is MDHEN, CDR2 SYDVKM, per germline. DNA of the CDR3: TGTGCCAGCAGCTCAGTGAACACTGAAGCTTTCTTT. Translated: CASSSVNTEAFF.

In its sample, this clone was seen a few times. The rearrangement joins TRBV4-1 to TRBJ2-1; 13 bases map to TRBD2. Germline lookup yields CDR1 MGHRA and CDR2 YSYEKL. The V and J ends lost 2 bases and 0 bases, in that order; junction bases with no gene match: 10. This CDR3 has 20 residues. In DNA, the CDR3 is TGCGCCAGCAGCCAAAATAGCCCGGGACTAGCGGGACGCTCCTACAATGAGCAGTTCTTC. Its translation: CASSQNSPGLAGRSYNEQFF.

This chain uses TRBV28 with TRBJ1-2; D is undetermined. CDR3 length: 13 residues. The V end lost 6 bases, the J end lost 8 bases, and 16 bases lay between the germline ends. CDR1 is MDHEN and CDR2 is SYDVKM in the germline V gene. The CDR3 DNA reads TGTGCCAGCAGCGTCCAGGCTCGAAGGGGCTACACCTTC. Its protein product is CASSVQARRGYTF.

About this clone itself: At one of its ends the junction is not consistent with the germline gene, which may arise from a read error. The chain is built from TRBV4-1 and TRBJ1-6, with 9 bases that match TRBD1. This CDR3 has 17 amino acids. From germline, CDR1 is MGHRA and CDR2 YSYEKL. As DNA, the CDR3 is TGCGCCAGCAGCCCAGGACAGGGGAGCTCCTATAATTCACCTCTCCACTTT. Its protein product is CASSPGQGSSYNSPLHF.

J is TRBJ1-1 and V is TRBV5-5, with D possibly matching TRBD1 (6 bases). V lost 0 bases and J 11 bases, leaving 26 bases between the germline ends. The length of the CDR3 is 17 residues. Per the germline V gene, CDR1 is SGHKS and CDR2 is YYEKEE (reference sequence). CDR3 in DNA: TGTGCCAGCAGCTTGGCCTGGTGGCAGGGGCACCGTCGGCTGGCTTTCTTT. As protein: CASSLAWWQGHRRLAFF.

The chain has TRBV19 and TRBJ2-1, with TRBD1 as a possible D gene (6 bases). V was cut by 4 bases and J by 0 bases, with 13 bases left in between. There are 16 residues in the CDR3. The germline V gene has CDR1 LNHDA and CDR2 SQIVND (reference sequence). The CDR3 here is CASSSPTGSSYNEQFF. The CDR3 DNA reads TGTGCCAGTAGTAGTCCGACAGGAAGCTCCTACAATGAGCAGTTCTTC.

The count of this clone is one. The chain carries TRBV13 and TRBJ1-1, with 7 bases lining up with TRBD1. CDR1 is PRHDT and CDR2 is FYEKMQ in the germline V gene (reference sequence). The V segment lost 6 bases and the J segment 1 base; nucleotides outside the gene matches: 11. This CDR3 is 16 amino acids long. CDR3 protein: CASSSTDRLKNTEAFF. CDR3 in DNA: TGTGCCAGCAGTTCGACGGACAGGCTAAAGAACACTGAAGCTTTCTTT.

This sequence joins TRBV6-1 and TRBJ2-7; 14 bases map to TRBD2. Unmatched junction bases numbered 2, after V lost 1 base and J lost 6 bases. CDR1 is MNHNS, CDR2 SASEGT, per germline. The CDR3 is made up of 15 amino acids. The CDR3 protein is CASSEEGLAGVEQYF. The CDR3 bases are TGTGCCAGCAGTGAAGAGGGACTAGCGGGAGTCGAGCAGTACTTC.

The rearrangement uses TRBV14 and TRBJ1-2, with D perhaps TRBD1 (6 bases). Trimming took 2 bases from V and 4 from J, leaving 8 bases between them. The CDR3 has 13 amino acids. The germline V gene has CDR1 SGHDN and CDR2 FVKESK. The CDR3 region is CASSQWGLYGYTF. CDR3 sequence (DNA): TGTGCCAGCAGCCAATGGGGGCTCTATGGCTACACCTTC.

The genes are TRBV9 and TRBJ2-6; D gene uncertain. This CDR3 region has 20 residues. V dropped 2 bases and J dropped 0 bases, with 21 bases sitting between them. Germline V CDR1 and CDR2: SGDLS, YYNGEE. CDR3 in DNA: TGTGCCAGCAGCGTTCGCCCACTTCTGAGACATGACTCTGGGGCCAACGTCCTGACTTTC. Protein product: CASSVRPLLRHDSGANVLTF.

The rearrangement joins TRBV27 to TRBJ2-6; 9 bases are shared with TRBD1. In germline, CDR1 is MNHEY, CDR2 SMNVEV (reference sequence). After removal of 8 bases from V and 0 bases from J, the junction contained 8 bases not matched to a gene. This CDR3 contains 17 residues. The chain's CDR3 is CASRLQGALSGANVLTF. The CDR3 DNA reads TGTGCCAGCCGCCTACAGGGGGCCCTCTCTGGGGCCAACGTCCTGACTTTC.